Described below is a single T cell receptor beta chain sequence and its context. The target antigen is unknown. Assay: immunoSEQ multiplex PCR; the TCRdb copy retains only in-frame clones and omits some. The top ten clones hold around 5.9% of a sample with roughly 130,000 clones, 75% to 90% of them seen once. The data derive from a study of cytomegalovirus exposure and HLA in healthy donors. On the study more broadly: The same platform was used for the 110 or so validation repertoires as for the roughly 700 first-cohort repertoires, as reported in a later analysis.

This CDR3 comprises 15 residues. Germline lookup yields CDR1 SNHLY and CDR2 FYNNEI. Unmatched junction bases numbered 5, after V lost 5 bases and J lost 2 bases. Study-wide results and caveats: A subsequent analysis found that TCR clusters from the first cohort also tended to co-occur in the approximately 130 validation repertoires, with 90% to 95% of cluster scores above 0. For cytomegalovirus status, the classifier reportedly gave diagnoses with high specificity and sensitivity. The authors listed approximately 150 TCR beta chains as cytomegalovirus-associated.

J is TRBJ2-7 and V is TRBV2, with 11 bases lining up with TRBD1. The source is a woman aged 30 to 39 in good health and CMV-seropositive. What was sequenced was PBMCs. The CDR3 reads CASSPGTGGTYEQYF. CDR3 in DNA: TGTGCCAGCAGTCCCGGGACAGGGGGGACCTACGAGCAGTACTTC.